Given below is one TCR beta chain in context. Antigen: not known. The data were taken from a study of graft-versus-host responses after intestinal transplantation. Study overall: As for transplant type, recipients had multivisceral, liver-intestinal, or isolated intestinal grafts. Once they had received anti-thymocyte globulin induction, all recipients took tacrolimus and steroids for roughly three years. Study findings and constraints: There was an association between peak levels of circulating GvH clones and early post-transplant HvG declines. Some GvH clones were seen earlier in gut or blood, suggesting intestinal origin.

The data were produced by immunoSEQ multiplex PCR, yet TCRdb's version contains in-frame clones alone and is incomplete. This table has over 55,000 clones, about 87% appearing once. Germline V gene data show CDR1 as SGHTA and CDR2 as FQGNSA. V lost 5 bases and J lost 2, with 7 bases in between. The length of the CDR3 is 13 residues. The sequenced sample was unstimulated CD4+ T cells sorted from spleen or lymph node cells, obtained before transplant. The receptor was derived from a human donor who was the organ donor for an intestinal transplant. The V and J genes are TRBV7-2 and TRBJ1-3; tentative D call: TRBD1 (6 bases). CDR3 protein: CASSRTAGNTIYF. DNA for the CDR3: TGTGCCAGCAGCCGGACAGCTGGAAACACCATATATTTT.